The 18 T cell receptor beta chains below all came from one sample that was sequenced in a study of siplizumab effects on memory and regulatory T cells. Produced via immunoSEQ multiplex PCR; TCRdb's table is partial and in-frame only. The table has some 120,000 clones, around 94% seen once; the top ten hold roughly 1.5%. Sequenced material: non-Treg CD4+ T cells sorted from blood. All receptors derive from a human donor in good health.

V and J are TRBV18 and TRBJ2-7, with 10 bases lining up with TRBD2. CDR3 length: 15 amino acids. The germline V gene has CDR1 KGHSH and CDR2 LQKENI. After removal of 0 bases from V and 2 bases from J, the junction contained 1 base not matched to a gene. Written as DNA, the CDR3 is TGTGCCAGCTCACCACCTAGCGGGGGGACCTACGAGCAGTACTTC. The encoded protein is CASSPPSGGTYEQYF.

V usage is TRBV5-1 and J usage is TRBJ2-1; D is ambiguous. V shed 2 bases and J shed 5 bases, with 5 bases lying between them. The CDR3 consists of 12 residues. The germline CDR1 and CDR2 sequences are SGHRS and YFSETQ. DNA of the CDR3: TGCGCCAGCAGCTTCCTTAACAATGAGCAGTTCTTC. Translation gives CASSFLNNEQFF. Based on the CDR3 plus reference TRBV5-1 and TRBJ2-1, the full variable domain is KAGVTQTPRYLIKTRGQQVTLSCSPISGHRSVSWYQQTPGQGLQFLFEYFSETQRNKGNFPGRFSGRQFSNSRSEMNVSTLELGDSALYLCASSFLNNEQFFGPGTRLTVL.

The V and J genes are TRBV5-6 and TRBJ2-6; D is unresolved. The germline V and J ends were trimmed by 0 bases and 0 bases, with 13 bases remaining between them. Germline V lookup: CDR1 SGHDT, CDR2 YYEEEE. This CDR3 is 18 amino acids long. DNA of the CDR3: TGTGCCAGCAGCTTGGGCAGCATCATTAACTCTGGGGCCAACGTCCTGACTTTC. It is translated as CASSLGSIINSGANVLTF.

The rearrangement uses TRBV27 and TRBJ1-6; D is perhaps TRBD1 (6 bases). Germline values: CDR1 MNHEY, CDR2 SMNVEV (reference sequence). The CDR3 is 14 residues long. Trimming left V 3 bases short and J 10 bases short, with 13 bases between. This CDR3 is CASSFRGGESPLHF. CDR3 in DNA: TGTGCCAGCAGTTTTCGGGGGGGCGAATCACCCCTCCACTTT.

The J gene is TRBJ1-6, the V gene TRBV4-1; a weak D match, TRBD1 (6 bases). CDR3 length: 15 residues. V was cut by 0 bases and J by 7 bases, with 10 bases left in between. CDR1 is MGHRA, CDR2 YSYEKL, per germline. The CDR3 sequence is CASSQEGDKNSPLHF. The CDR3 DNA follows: TGCGCCAGCAGCCAAGAAGGGGACAAGAATTCACCCCTCCACTTT.

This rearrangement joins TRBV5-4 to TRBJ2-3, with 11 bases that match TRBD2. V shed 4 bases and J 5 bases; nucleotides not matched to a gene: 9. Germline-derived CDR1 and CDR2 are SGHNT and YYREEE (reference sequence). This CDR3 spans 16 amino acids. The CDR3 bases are TGTGCCAGCAGCCCAGGCCTAGCGGGAGGAGGAGATACGCAGTATTTT. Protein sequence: CASSPGLAGGGDTQYF. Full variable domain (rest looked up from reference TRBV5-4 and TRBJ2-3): ETGVTQSPTHLIKTRGQQVTLRCSSQSGHNTVSWYQQALGQGPQFIFQYYREEENGRGNFPPRFSGLQFPNYSSELNVNALELDDSALYLCASSPGLAGGGDTQYFGPGTRLTVL.

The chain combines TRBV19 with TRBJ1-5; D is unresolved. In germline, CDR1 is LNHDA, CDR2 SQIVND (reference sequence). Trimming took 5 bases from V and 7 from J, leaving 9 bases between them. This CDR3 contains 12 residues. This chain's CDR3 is CASSDKVQPQHF. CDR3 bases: TGTGCCAGTAGTGATAAGGTCCAGCCCCAGCATTTT.

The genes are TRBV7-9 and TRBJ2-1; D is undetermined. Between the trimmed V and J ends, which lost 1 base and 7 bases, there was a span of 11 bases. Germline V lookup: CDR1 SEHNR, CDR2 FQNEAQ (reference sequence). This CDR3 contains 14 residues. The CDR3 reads CASSLGHGRNEQFF. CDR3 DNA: TGTGCCAGCAGCTTAGGACATGGAAGGAATGAGCAGTTCTTC.

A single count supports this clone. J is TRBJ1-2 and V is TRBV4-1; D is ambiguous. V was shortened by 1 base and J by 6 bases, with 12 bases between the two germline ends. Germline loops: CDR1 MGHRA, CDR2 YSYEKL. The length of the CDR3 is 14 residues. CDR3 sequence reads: CASSQVWPGDGYTF. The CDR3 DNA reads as TGCGCCAGCAGCCAAGTTTGGCCAGGAGATGGCTACACCTTC.

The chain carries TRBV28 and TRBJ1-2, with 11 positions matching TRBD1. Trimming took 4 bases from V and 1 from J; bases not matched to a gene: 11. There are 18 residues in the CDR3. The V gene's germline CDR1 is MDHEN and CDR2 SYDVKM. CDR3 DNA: TGTGCCAGCAGTTCGACCCCAAGGGGACAGGGGGGTAACTATGGCTACACCTTC. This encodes CASSSTPRGQGGNYGYTF.

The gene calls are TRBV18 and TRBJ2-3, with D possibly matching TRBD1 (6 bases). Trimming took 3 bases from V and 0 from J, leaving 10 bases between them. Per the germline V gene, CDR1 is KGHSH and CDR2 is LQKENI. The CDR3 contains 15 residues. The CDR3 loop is CASSPKGVSTDTQYF. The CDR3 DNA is TGTGCCAGCTCACCGAAGGGGGTTAGCACAGATACGCAGTATTTT.

CDR3: CASSELQGGSYEQYF. CDR3 nucleotide sequence: TGTGCCAGCAGTGAACTGCAGGGGGGTTCTTACGAGCAGTACTTC. This chain uses TRBV6-1 with TRBJ2-7, with D perhaps matching TRBD1 (7 bases). The CDR3 loop spans 15 amino acids. The V gene's germline CDR1 is MNHNS and CDR2 SASEGT. V lost 2 bases to trimming and J lost 4 bases, with 15 bases between them.

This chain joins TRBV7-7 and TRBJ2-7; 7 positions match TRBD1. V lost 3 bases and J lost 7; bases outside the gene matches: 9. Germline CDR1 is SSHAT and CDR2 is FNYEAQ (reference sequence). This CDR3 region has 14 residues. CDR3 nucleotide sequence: TGTGCCAGCAGCTTTCGACAGGGAGAAGGGGAGCAGTACTTC. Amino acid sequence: CASSFRQGEGEQYF.

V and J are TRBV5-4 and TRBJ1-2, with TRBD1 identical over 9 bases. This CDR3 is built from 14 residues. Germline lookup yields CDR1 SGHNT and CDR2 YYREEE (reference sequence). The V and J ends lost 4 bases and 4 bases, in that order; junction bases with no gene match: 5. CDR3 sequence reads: CASSQGQGTYGYTF. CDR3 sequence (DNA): TGTGCCAGCAGCCAGGGACAGGGAACCTATGGCTACACCTTC. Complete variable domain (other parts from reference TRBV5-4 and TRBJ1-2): ETGVTQSPTHLIKTRGQQVTLRCSSQSGHNTVSWYQQALGQGPQFIFQYYREEENGRGNFPPRFSGLQFPNYSSELNVNALELDDSALYLCASSQGQGTYGYTFGSGTRLTVV.

CDR3 nucleotide sequence: TGTGCCAGCACATCGAGTTATAGCAATCAGCCCCAGCATTTT. Translated: CASTSSYSNQPQHF. The V call is TRBV6-6, the J call TRBJ1-5, with D unresolved. This CDR3 is 14 amino acids long. Germline CDR1 is MNHNY and CDR2 is SVGAGI (reference sequence). Trimming removed 7 bases from V and 0 bases from J, with 10 bases in between.

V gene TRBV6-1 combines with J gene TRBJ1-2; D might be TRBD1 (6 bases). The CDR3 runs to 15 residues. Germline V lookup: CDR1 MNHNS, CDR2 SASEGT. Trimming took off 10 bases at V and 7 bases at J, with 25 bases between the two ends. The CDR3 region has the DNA TGTGCCACCTCCTCCGAGGGTTCAAGCAGGGGTGGCTACACCTTC. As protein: CATSSEGSSRGGYTF.

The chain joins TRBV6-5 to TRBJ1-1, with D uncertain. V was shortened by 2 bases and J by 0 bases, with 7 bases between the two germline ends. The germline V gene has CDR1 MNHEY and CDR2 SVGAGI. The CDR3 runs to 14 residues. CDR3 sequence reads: CASSYTEMNTEAFF. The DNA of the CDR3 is TGTGCCAGCAGTTACACAGAGATGAACACTGAAGCTTTCTTT.

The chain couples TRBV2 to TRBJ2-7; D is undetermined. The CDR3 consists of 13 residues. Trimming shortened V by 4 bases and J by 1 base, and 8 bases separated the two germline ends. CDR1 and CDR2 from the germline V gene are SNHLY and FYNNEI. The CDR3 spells CASSAQASYEQYF. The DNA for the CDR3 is TGTGCCAGCAGTGCTCAGGCGTCCTACGAGCAGTACTTC.